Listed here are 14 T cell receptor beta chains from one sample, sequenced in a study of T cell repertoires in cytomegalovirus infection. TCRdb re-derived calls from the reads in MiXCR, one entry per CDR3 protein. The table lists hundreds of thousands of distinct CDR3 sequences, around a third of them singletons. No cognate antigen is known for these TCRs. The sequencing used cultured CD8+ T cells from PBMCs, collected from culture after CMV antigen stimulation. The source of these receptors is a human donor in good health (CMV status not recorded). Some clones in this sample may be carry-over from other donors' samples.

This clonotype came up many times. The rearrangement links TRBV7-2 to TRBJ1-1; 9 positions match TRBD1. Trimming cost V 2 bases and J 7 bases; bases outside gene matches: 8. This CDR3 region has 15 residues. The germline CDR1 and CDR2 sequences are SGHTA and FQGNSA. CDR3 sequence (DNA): TGTGCCAGCAGCTTACGGGGACAGGGAAAATATGAAGCTTTCTTT. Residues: CASSLRGQGKYEAFF.

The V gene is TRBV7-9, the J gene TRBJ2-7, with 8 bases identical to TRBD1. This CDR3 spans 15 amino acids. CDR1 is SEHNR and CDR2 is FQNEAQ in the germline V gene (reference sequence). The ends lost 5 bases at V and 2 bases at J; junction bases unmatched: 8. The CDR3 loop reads CASSSPTGEPYEQYV. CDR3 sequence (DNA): TGTGCCAGCAGCAGTCCGACAGGGGAGCCCTACGAGCAGTACGTC.

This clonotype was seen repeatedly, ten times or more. The CDR3 DNA is TGTGCCAGCAGCAACCGCGGACTAGCGGGGGTCCATGAGCAGTTCTTC. Translating it yields CASSNRGLAGVHEQFF. This chain joins TRBV7-6 and TRBJ2-1; 13 bases line up with TRBD2. The germline CDR1 and CDR2 sequences are SGHVS and FNYEAQ. The CDR3 has 16 residues. The junction had 9 bases not matched to a gene; V was cut back by 5 bases and J by 8 bases.

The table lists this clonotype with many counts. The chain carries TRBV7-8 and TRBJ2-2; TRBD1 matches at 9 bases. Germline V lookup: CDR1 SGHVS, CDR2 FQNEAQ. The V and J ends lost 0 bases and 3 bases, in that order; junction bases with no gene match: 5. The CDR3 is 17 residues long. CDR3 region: CASSLAYRGRDTGELFF. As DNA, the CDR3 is TGTGCCAGCAGCTTAGCTTACAGGGGGCGAGACACCGGGGAGCTGTTTTTT.

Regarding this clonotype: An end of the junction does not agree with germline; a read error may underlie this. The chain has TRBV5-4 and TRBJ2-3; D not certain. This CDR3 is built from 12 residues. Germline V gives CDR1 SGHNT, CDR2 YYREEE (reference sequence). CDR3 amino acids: CANSELGDTQYF. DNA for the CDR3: TGTGCCAACAGCGAATTAGGAGATACGCAGTATTTT.

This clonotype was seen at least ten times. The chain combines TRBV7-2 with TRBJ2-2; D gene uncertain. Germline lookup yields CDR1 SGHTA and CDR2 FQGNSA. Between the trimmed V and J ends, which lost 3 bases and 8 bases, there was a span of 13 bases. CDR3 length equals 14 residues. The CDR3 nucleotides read TGTGCCAGCAGCTTTGACGGCCAGTCGGGGGAGCTGTTTTTT. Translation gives CASSFDGQSGELFF.

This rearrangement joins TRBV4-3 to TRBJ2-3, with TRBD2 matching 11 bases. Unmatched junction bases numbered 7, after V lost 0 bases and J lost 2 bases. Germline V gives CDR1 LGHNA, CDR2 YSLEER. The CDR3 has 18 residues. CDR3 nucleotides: TGCGCCAGCAGCCAAGATCAGCTAGCGGGGGGCTTCACAGATACGCAGTATTTT. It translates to CASSQDQLAGGFTDTQYF.

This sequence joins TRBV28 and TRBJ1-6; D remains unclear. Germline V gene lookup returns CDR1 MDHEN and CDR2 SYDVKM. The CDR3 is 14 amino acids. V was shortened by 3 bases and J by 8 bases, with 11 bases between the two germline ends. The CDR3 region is CASSLEGWYSPLHF. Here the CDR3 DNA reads TGTGCCAGCAGTTTGGAGGGTTGGTATTCACCCCTCCACTTT.

The CDR3 sequence is CASSSRTGRTEAFF. Here the CDR3 DNA reads TGTGCCAGCAGTTCCCGGACAGGGCGAACTGAAGCTTTCTTT. The V gene is TRBV28, the J gene TRBJ1-1; 8 bases agree with TRBD1. Trimming took 4 bases from V and 5 from J; bases not matched to a gene: 6. The CDR3 covers 14 residues. Germline CDR1 and CDR2: MDHEN and SYDVKM.

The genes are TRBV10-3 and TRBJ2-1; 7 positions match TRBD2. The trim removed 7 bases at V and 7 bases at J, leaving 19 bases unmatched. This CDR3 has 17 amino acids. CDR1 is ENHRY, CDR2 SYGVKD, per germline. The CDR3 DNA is TGTGCCATCAAGTCGGCGGTAGCGGCGGGGGTGGGAAATGAGCAGTTCTTC. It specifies CAIKSAVAAGVGNEQFF.

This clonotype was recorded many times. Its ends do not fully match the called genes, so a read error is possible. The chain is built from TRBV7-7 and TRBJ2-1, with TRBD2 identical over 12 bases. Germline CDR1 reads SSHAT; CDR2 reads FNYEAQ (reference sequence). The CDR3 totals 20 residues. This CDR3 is CASSPYGTSGLRKPYNEQFF. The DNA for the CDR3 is TGTGCTAGCAGCCCATACGGGACTAGCGGGTTACGGAAGCCCTACAATGAGCAGTTCTTC.

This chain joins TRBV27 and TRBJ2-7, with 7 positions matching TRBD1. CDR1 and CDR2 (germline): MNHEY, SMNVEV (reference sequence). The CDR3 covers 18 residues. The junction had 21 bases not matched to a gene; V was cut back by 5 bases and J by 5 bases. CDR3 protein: CASSEALPRQGGRNEQYF. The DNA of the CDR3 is TGTGCCAGCAGTGAAGCCCTCCCCCGACAGGGCGGAAGGAACGAGCAGTACTTC.

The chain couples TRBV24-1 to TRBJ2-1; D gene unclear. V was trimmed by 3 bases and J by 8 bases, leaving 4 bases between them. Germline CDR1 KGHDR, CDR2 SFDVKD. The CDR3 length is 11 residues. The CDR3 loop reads CATSDAYEQFF. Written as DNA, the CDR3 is TGTGCCACCAGTGATGCCTATGAGCAGTTCTTC.

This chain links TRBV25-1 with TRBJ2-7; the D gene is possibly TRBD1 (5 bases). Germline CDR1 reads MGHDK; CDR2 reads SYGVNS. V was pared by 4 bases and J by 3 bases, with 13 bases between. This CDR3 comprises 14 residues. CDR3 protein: CASSAGSFSYEQYF. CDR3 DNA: TGTGCCAGCAGTGCAGGGTCATTTAGCTACGAGCAGTACTTC.